The clone carrying this T cell receptor beta chain was seen once. No antigen is known for it. PCR amplification relied on 60 Vbeta primers (plus 13 Jbeta primers). Profiling relied on immunoSEQ multiplex PCR, and the TCRdb table lists in-frame clones only, not all of them. This table holds around 220,000 clones, 75% to 80% found once. This CDR3 has 14 residues. Germline values: CDR1 LGHNA, CDR2 YNFKEQ. The J segment lost 2 bases and the V segment lost 2 bases, leaving 3 bases of the junction unmatched. The data were taken from a study of cytomegalovirus exposure and HLA in healthy donors. Study-level points and caveats: Reports described diagnosis of cytomegalovirus status by the classifier as highly specific and sensitive. In a later analysis, HLA-associated TCR beta chains were more clonally expanded than equally common others. There was a cluster of highly shared sequence variants that was likely a sequencing artifact.

The receptor's source is a man aged 18 to 30 in good health and CMV-seronegative. The chain links TRBV4-2 to TRBJ2-7; the match to TRBD1 covers 7 bases. Sequencing was performed on PBMCs. DNA for the CDR3: TGTGCCAGCAGCCAACGACAGGGACCCTACGAGCAGTACTTC. This codes for CASSQRQGPYEQYF.